One and the same sample provided the 15 T cell receptor beta chains below, sequenced in a study of CD8 T cells in Susac syndrome. With random hexamers, reverse transcription was performed on about 0.5 to 1 ug of RNA. TCRdb passed the immunoSEQ multiplex PCR reads through MiXCR, listing each CDR3 protein once. The profile shows about 140,000 distinct CDR3 sequences, 95% of them singletons. The sample taken for sequencing was CD4+ T cells from PBMCs. Receptors originate from a human donor with multiple sclerosis.

The chain has TRBV9 and TRBJ2-7; D is undetermined. V lost 0 bases and J lost 4, with 11 bases in between. The CDR3 contains 14 residues. Germline assignment: CDR1 SGDLS and CDR2 YYNGEE. The CDR3 here is CASSVGSQAYEQYF. The CDR3 DNA is TGTGCCAGCAGCGTAGGATCTCAGGCGTACGAGCAGTACTTC.

The chain combines TRBV7-3 with TRBJ1-1; no reliable D call. Germline-derived CDR1 and CDR2 are SGHTA and FQGTGA. CDR3 length equals 13 residues. V was clipped by 3 bases and J by 3 bases, with 8 bases between them. In DNA, the CDR3 is TGTGCCAGCAGCTTTACATTCGACACTGAAGCTTTCTTT. It encodes CASSFTFDTEAFF.

The rearrangement uses TRBV30 and TRBJ1-1; TRBD1 matches 10 bases. This CDR3 has 15 residues. V was pared by 8 bases and J by 5 bases, with 14 bases of the junction left unmatched. Germline-derived CDR1 and CDR2 are GTSNPN and SVGIG (reference sequence). CDR3 DNA: TGTGCCACTGGGAGGGCCGGGACAGGGGTGACTGAAGCTTTCTTT. Translation: CATGRAGTGVTEAFF.

The genes are TRBV27 and TRBJ2-5; D may be TRBD1 (6 bases). CDR3 length: 14 amino acids. V shed 5 bases and J shed 3 bases, with 13 bases lying between them. CDR1 is MNHEY, CDR2 SMNVEV, per germline (reference sequence). The chain's CDR3 is CASSPRTAKETQYF. The CDR3 coding sequence is TGTGCCAGCAGTCCCCGGACAGCCAAAGAGACCCAGTACTTC.

As DNA, the CDR3 is TGCAGCGTTGTTTTCGGGGCAGATACGCAGTATTTT. It specifies CSVVFGADTQYF. The V and J genes are TRBV29-1 and TRBJ2-3, with D possibly being TRBD2 (5 bases). Germline CDR1 SQVTM, CDR2 ANQGSEA. Deletions cut 4 bases from V and 4 bases from J, with 9 bases between. The CDR3 runs to 12 residues.

The rearrangement joins TRBV9 to TRBJ2-3; D is possibly TRBD1 (5 bases). Germline V gene lookup returns CDR1 SGDLS and CDR2 YYNGEE. Trimming cost V 1 base and J 2 bases, with 11 bases left between them. This CDR3 has 15 residues. CDR3 coding DNA: TGTGCCAGCAGCGTATCAGGGATAAACACAGATACGCAGTATTTT. Residues: CASSVSGINTDTQYF.

V and J are TRBV10-3 and TRBJ2-3; the D is unclear. This CDR3 is 12 amino acids long. Germline CDR1 and CDR2: ENHRY and SYGVKD. Trimming took 6 bases from V and 4 from J, leaving 8 bases between them. The chain's CDR3 is CAISELADTQYF. CDR3 DNA: TGTGCCATCAGCGAGCTAGCAGATACGCAGTATTTT.

The V gene is TRBV4-3, the J gene TRBJ2-5; TRBD2 might be the D (6 bases). Trimming stripped 3 bases from V and 4 bases from J, with 15 bases between. Germline V gives CDR1 LGHNA, CDR2 YSLEER. This CDR3 has 15 residues. The CDR3 DNA reads TGCGCCAGCAGCCAGGGACTCGACGCAGGAGAGACCCAGTACTTC. Translating it yields CASSQGLDAGETQYF.

The chain uses TRBV6-6 and TRBJ1-5, with no clear D. V dropped 7 bases and J dropped 1 base, with 5 bases sitting between them. The CDR3 totals 12 residues. The germline gives CDR1 MNHNY, CDR2 SVGAGI (reference sequence). CDR3 DNA sequence: TGTGCCAGCAAAGAGAGCAATCAGCCCCAGCATTTT. It specifies CASKESNQPQHF.

The CDR3 spells CASSPPNVDEQFF. CDR3 nucleotides: TGTGCCAGCAGCCCCCCGAACGTGGATGAGCAGTTCTTC. The chain employs TRBV7-3 and TRBJ2-1; D remains unclear. V lost 5 bases and J lost 8, with 13 bases in between. Per germline, CDR1 SGHTA and CDR2 FQGTGA. The CDR3 is 13 amino acids. Full variable domain (missing parts from reference TRBV7-3 and TRBJ2-1): GAGVSQTPSNKVTEKGKYVELRCDPISGHTALYWYRQSLGQGPEFLIYFQGTGAADDSGLPNDRFFAVRPEGSVSTLKIQRTERGDSAVYLCASSPPNVDEQFFGPGTRLTVL.

The CDR3 coding sequence is TGTGCCAGCAGTCTCCAAGGGTCCTATCAGCCCCAGCATTTT. Protein product: CASSLQGSYQPQHF. The genes are TRBV27 and TRBJ1-5; D is unresolved. Trimming left V 5 bases short and J 5 bases short, with 13 bases between. This CDR3 is 14 amino acids long. The germline gives CDR1 MNHEY, CDR2 SMNVEV (reference sequence).

V gene TRBV28 combines with J gene TRBJ1-3, with D uncertain. Germline CDR1 MDHEN, CDR2 SYDVKM. The germline V and J ends were trimmed by 6 bases and 8 bases, with 11 bases remaining between them. The CDR3 sequence is 12 residues long. CDR3 protein: CASSSSRDTIYF. Written as DNA, the CDR3 is TGTGCCAGCAGCTCATCACGAGACACCATATATTTT.

The genes are TRBV7-2 and TRBJ2-7; 7 bases are a match to TRBD2. J was trimmed by 5 bases and V by 2 bases; bases with no gene match: 9. Germline CDR1 SGHTA, CDR2 FQGNSA. The CDR3 runs 15 residues. The CDR3 DNA sequence: TGTGCCAGCAGCTTATCTATGGCGGGAGTAAACGAGCAGTACTTC. This translates into CASSLSMAGVNEQYF.

Only one count was recorded for this clonotype. The chain joins TRBV9 to TRBJ2-3; D is perhaps TRBD2 (6 bases). Germline CDR1 SGDLS, CDR2 YYNGEE. The CDR3 has 15 residues. V shed 0 bases and J shed 4 bases, with 12 bases lying between them. The CDR3 reads CASSVGGIGPDTQYF. CDR3 DNA sequence: TGTGCCAGCAGCGTAGGCGGGATAGGGCCAGATACGCAGTATTTT. Full variable domain (rest looked up from reference TRBV9 and TRBJ2-3): DSGVTQTPKHLITATGQRVTLRCSPRSGDLSVYWYQQSLDQGLQFLIQYYNGEERAKGNILERFSAQQFPDLHSELNLSSLELGDSALYFCASSVGGIGPDTQYFGPGTRLTVL.

The chain uses TRBV3-1 and TRBJ2-7; D unresolved. The V gene's germline CDR1 is LGHDT and CDR2 YNNKEL (reference sequence). The CDR3 totals 16 residues. Trimming pared 0 bases from V and 2 bases from J, leaving 14 bases between. The chain's CDR3 is CASSQDGVTRTYEQYF. CDR3 in DNA: TGTGCCAGCAGCCAAGATGGAGTGACCCGCACCTACGAGCAGTACTTC.